The 13 T cell receptor beta chains reported below all come from one sample, sequenced in a study of T cells in Graves' hyperthyroidism and ophthalmopathy. TCR beta CDR3 regions were amplified from RNA. HTBI primers were employed in a first-round RT-PCR of the TCR CDR3. Each CDR3 protein gets one entry after TCRdb re-called the multiplex PCR reads with MiXCR. The table has approximately 700,000 distinct CDR3 sequences, approximately 42% seen once. Sequenced input: peripheral blood or thyroid tissue (not recorded which). These receptors all come from an adult man with Graves' disease, either hyperthyroidism or ophthalmopathy (not recorded which).

This chain joins TRBV2 and TRBJ1-4; D might be TRBD1 (6 bases). Germline values: CDR1 SNHLY, CDR2 FYNNEI. Trimming took 11 bases from V and 5 from J, leaving 15 bases between them. This CDR3 is built from 13 residues. The chain's CDR3 is CACTTGANEKLFF. Here the CDR3 DNA reads TGTGCCTGCACCACGGGGGCAAATGAAAAACTGTTTTTT.

In the case of this clonotype: Here the CDR3 omits its conserved ending phenylalanine or tryptophan, so a read error is the likely source. The chain joins TRBV6-2 or TRBV6-3 to TRBJ2-5; weak D call: TRBD1 (5 bases). Germline V lookup: CDR1 MNHEY, CDR2 SVGEGT. V was shortened by 8 bases and J by 5 bases, with 18 bases between the two germline ends. The CDR3 spans 14 residues. For the CDR3, the DNA is TGTGCCAGCGCCTGGACATCCATCGGGGAGACCCAGTACCTC. Amino acid sequence: CASAWTSIGETQYL.

There are many counts of this clonotype. The V gene is TRBV29-1, the J gene TRBJ1-1; perhaps TRBD1 as D (5 bases). The CDR3 extends over 13 amino acids. With 7 bases removed from V and 0 bases from J, the gap between germline ends came to 12 bases. The germline gives CDR1 SQVTM, CDR2 ANQGSEA. The DNA for the CDR3 is TGCAGCGCGGCAGGGATTATGAACACTGAAGCTTTCTTT. This codes for CSAAGIMNTEAFF. The full variable domain, with the rest looked up from reference TRBV29-1 and TRBJ1-1, is SAVISQKPSRDICQRGTSLTIQCQVDSQVTMMFWYRQQPGQSLTLIATANQGSEATYESGFVIDKFPISRPNLTFSTLTVSNMSPEDSSIYLCSAAGIMNTEAFFGQGTRLTVV.

This clonotype has at least ten counts. CDR3 DNA: TGTGCCAGCAGAGCGACAGGGTTTGGGCAAGAGACCCAGTACTTC. Residues: CASRATGFGQETQYF. The chain couples TRBV2 to TRBJ2-5, with 7 bases identical to TRBD1. V lost 6 bases and J lost 2; bases outside the gene matches: 9. The CDR3 is made up of 15 amino acids. From germline, CDR1 is SNHLY and CDR2 FYNNEI.

The V call is TRBV15, the J call TRBJ2-1, with D possibly TRBD2 on 5 matching bases. Trimming cost V 5 bases and J 5 bases, with 10 bases left between them. The CDR3 runs 13 residues. Germline lookup yields CDR1 LNHNV and CDR2 YYDKDF (reference sequence). The CDR3 DNA reads TGTGCCACCAGCTCACTAGGCCACAATGAGCAGTTCTTC. This sequence encodes CATSSLGHNEQFF. The complete variable domain, with remaining parts taken from reference TRBV15 and TRBJ2-1, reads DAMVIQNPRYQVTQFGKPVTLSCSQTLNHNVMYWYQQKSSQAPKLLFHYYDKDFNNEADTPDNFQSRRPNTSFCFLDIRSPGLGDTAMYLCATSSLGHNEQFFGPGTRLTVL.

In this sample, this clonotype turned up many times. The rearrangement links TRBV20-1 to TRBJ2-7; 7 nucleotides line up with TRBD1. Trimming removed 1 base from V and 2 bases from J; junction bases left unmatched: 2. Germline V lookup: CDR1 DFQATT, CDR2 SNEGSKA (reference sequence). The CDR3 is made up of 13 amino acids. The chain's CDR3 is CSARGDRPYEQYF. CDR3 nucleotide sequence: TGCAGTGCTAGAGGGGACAGACCCTACGAGCAGTACTTC.

The J gene is TRBJ2-7, the V gene TRBV7-2; 7 nucleotides agree with TRBD1. V gave up 5 bases and J gave up 3 bases; unmatched junction bases: 19. The length of the CDR3 is 18 residues. Germline V CDR1 and CDR2: SGHTA, FQGNSA. Written as DNA, the CDR3 is TGTGCCAGCAGCAAACAATGGGGCTCCACCGGGACAGACTACGAGCAGTACTTC. Translated: CASSKQWGSTGTDYEQYF.

This clonotype was observed many times. The chain combines TRBV11-3 with TRBJ1-1; unclear D gene. This CDR3 has 14 amino acids. Trimming shortened V by 5 bases and J by 6 bases, and 16 bases separated the two germline ends. Germline V CDR1 and CDR2: SGHNT, YENEEA. Written as DNA, the CDR3 is TGTGCCAGCAGCCCCAGACCCTACGGTGCTGAAGCTTTCTTT. It is translated as CASSPRPYGAEAFF.

Of note for this clonotype: With a much larger clone just one base away, this may be a read error. Because it lacks the conserved phenylalanine or tryptophan at the end, this CDR3 is likely a read error. The genes are TRBV29-1 and TRBJ1-1, with 12 bases matching TRBD1. Germline V gene sequence: CDR1 SQVTM, CDR2 ANQGSEA. The ends lost 6 bases at V and 5 bases at J; junction bases unmatched: 7. The CDR3 sequence is 14 residues long. CDR3 protein: CSVAGQGAKTEAFL. As DNA, the CDR3 is TGCAGCGTGGCGGGACAGGGGGCGAAAACTGAAGCTTTCCTT.

This clonotype was seen repeatedly, ten times or more. The CDR3 spells CSVEPGFNYGYTF. The CDR3 DNA sequence: TGCAGCGTTGAGCCCGGCTTTAACTATGGCTACACCTTC. The V gene is TRBV29-1, the J gene TRBJ1-2; D remains unclear. Germline CDR1 SQVTM, CDR2 ANQGSEA. This CDR3 has 13 residues. V was cut by 3 bases and J by 1 base, with 9 bases left in between.

To note about this clonotype: At one end the junction does not follow the germline gene, possibly because of a read error. This chain uses TRBV7-2 with TRBJ1-5; unclear D gene. Germline CDR1 reads SGHTA; CDR2 reads FQGNSA. The CDR3 contains 13 residues. CDR3 amino acids: CASGLVGNQPQHF. In DNA, the CDR3 is TGTGCCAGCGGCTTAGTGGGGAATCAGCCCCAGCATTTT.

The chain links TRBV12-3 or TRBV12-4 to TRBJ2-2; D gene ambiguous. V was cut by 3 bases and J by 0 bases, with 8 bases left in between. The CDR3 is 15 residues long. CDR3 sequence reads: CASSFPPTNTGELFF. CDR3 coding DNA: TGTGCCAGCAGTTTCCCACCAACGAACACCGGGGAGCTGTTTTTT.

This clonotype showed up just a few times. This chain joins TRBV2 and TRBJ1-2; no clear D gene. Germline V gene data show CDR1 as SNHLY and CDR2 as FYNNEI. The ends were cut back, 6 bases at V and 3 bases at J, with 17 bases in the middle. There are 15 residues in the CDR3. The DNA of the CDR3 is TGTGCCAGCAGCTTAGTAGTCGGGGTGGACTATGGCTACACCTTC. Its protein product is CASSLVVGVDYGYTF.